This T cell receptor (beta chain) was found in a study of blood T cell repertoires in COVID-19. Seattle participants joined during active infection and were tracked over time. Assay: immunoSEQ multiplex PCR; the TCRdb copy retains only in-frame clones and omits some. The sample comprises almost 300,000 clones, about nine tenths of which are singletons, and around 10% rests with the top ten. This receptor was identified in a woman under 40 with COVID-19, enrolled during active disease. The specimen was peripheral blood.

The chain's CDR3 is CAISEWDSTYGYTF. CDR3 DNA sequence: TGTGCCATCAGTGAGTGGGACAGCACTTATGGCTACACCTTC. This chain joins TRBV10-3 and TRBJ1-2, with 7 bases that match TRBD1. In germline, CDR1 is ENHRY, CDR2 SYGVKD. This CDR3 spans 14 amino acids. V dropped 1 base and J dropped 5; count of bases not matched to a gene: 4.